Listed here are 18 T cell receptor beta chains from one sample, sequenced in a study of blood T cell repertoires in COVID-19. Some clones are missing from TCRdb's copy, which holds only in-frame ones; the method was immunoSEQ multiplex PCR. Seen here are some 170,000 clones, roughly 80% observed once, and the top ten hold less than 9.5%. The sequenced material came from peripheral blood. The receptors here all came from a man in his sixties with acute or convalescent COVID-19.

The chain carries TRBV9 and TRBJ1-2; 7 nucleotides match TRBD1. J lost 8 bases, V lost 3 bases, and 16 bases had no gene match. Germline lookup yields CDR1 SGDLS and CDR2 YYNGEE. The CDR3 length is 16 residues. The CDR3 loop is CASSEGQYPYLGGYTF. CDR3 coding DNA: TGTGCCAGCAGCGAGGGACAGTACCCCTATCTTGGAGGCTACACCTTC.

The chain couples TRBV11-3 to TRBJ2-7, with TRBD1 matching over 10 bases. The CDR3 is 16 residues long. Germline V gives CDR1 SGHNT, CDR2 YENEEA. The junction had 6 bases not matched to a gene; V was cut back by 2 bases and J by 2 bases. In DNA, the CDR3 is TGTGCCAGCAGCTTATCGAGGACAGGGGGGACCTACGAGCAGTACTTC. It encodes CASSLSRTGGTYEQYF.

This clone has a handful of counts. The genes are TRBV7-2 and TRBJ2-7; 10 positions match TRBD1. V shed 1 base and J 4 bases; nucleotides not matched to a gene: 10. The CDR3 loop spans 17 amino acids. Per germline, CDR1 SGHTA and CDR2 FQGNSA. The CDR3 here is CASSLGYGTGARYEQYF. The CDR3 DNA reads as TGTGCCAGCAGCTTAGGGTACGGGACAGGGGCTCGGTACGAGCAGTACTTC. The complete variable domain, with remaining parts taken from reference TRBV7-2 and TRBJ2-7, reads GAGVSQSPSNKVTEKGKDVELRCDPISGHTALYWYRQSLGQGLEFLIYFQGNSAPDKSGLPSDRFSAERTGGSVSTLTIQRTQQEDSAVYLCASSLGYGTGARYEQYFGPGTRLTVT.

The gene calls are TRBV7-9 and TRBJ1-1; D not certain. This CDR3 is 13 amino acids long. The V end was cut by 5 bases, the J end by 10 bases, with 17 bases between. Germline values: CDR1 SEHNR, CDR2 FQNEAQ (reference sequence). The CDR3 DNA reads TGTGCCAGCAGCGCCTCCTGGTCCCCGGGAGCTTTCTTT. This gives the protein CASSASWSPGAFF.

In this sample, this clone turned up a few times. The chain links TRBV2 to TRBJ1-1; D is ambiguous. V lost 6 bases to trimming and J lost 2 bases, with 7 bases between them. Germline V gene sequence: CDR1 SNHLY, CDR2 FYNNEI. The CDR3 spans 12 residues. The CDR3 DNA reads TGTGCCAGCAGCCATTCAAACACTGAAGCTTTCTTT. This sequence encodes CASSHSNTEAFF.

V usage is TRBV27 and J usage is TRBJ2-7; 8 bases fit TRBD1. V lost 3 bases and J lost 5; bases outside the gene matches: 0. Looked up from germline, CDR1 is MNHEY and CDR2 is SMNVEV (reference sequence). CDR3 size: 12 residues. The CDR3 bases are TGTGCCAGCAGTTTGACAGGGGACGAGCAGTACTTC. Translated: CASSLTGDEQYF.

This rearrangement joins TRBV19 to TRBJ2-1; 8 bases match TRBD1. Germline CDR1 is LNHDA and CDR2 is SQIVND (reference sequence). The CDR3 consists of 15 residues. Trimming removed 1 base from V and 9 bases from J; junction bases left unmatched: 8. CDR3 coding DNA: TGTGCCAGTAGTATAGGGCCGGACAGGGCGGCTGAGCAGTTCTTC. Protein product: CASSIGPDRAAEQFF.

The DNA for the CDR3 is TGTGCCATGGGACAGAACAATGAGCAGTTCTTC. Protein product: CAMGQNNEQFF. The genes are TRBV10-3 and TRBJ2-1, with 7 bases lining up with TRBD1. Germline V gene sequence: CDR1 ENHRY, CDR2 SYGVKD. The CDR3 length is 11 residues. The V segment lost 9 bases and the J segment 5 bases; nucleotides outside the gene matches: 1.

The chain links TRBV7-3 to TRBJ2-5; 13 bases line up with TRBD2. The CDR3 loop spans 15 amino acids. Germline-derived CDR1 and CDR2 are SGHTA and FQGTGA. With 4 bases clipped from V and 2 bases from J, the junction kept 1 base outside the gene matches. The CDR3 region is CASSWTSGGQETQYF. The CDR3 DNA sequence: TGTGCCAGCAGCTGGACTAGCGGGGGTCAAGAGACCCAGTACTTC. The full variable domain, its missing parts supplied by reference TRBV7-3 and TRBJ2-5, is GAGVSQTPSNKVTEKGKYVELRCDPISGHTALYWYRQSLGQGPEFLIYFQGTGAADDSGLPNDRFFAVRPEGSVSTLKIQRTERGDSAVYLCASSWTSGGQETQYFGPGTRLLVL.

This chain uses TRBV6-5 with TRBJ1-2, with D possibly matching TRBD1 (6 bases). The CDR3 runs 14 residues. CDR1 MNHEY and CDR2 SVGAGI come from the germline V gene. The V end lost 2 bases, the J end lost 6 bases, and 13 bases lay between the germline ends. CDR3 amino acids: CASSYRGAGDGYTF. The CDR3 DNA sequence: TGTGCCAGCAGTTACCGGGGGGCAGGAGATGGCTACACCTTC.

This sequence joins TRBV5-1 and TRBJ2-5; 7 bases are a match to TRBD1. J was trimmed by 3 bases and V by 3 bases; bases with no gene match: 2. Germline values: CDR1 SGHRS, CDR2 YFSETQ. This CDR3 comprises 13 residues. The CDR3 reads CASSSGTEETQYF. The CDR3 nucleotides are TGCGCCAGCAGCTCCGGGACAGAAGAGACCCAGTACTTC. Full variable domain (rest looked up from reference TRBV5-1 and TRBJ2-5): KAGVTQTPRYLIKTRGQQVTLSCSPISGHRSVSWYQQTPGQGLQFLFEYFSETQRNKGNFPGRFSGRQFSNSRSEMNVSTLELGDSALYLCASSSGTEETQYFGPGTRLLVL.

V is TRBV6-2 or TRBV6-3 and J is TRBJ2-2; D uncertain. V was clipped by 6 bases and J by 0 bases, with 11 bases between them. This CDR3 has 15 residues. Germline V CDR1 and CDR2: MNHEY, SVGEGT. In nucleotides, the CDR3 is TGTGCCAGCAGCCGTCAGGCTGCGAACACCGGGGAGCTGTTTTTT. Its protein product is CASSRQAANTGELFF.

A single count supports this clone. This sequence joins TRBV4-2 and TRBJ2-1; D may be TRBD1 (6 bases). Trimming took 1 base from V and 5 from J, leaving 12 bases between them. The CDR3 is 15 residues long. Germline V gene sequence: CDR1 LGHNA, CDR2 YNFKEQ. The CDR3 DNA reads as TGTGCCAGCAGCCAAGTAGGCCGACAGGACAATGAGCAGTTCTTC. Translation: CASSQVGRQDNEQFF.

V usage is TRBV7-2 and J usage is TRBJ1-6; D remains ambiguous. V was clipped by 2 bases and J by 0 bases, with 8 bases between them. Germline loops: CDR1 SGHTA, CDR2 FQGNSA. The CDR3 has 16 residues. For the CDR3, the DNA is TGTGCCAGCAGCTTAACGGGGAGCTCCTATAATTCACCCCTCCACTTT. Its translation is CASSLTGSSYNSPLHF.

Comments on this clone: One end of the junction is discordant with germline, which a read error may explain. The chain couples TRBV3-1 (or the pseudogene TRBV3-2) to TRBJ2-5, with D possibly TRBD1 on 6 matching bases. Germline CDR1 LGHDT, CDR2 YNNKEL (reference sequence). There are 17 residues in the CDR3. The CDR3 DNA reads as TGTGCCAGCAGCCAAGACTGGTGGGGGCCGTTTGTAGAGATCCAGTACTTC. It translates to CASSQDWWGPFVEIQYF.

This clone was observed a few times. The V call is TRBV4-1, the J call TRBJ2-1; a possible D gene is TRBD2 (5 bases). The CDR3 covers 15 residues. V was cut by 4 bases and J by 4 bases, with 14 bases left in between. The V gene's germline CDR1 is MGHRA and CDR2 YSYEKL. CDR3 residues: CASSRTRGQYNEQFF. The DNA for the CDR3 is TGCGCCAGCAGCCGCACCCGGGGTCAATACAATGAGCAGTTCTTC.

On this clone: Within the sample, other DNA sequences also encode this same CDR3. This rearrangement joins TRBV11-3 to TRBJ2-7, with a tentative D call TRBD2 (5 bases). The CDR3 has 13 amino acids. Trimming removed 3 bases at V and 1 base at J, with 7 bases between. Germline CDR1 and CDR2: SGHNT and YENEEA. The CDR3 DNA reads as TGTGCCAGCAGCTTGGGGAGTTCCTACGAGCAGTACTTC. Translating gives CASSLGSSYEQYF.

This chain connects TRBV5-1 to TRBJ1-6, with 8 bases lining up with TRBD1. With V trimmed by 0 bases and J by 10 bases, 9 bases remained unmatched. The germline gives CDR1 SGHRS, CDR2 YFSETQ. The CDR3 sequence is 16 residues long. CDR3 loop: CASSLGFQGAVSPLHF. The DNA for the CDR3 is TGCGCCAGCAGCTTGGGCTTTCAGGGGGCGGTGTCACCCCTCCACTTT.